This T cell receptor (beta chain) came from a study of human T cells and chemical hapten exposure. Study overall: Subjects had 2% DPC placed on around 2 cm by around 2 cm of upper inner arm skin for sensitization. Epicutaneous patch tests delivered 0.01% DPC to the upper back, with evaluation at 6 days.

Notes on the study in general: Expanded TCRs grouped into significantly more large CDR3 similarity clusters than controls produced.

Trimming took 3 bases from V and 5 from J, leaving 14 bases between them. This CDR3 region has 14 residues. Germline loops: CDR1 SQVTM, CDR2 ANQGSEA. This clonotype appeared a few times. Antigen: not known. Attachment of unique molecular identifiers to individual cDNA molecules was performed in the library. TCRdb itself ran the RACE reads through MiXCR, one entry per CDR3 protein. This table holds approximately 80,000 distinct CDR3 sequences, around 11% found once. Documented time point: patch test 1, 2 weeks after DPC sensitization. Regarding treatment: therapeutic diphenylcyclopropenone sensitization with weekly scalp DPC.

Sequenced material: whole blood, taken in connection with sensitization to the hapten diphenylcyclopropenone (DPC). This rearrangement joins TRBV29-1 to TRBJ2-1; D possibly corresponds to TRBD2 (6 bases). The clonotype originates from a woman aged 50 to 65 with alopecia areata. Some clones in this sample may be carry-over from other donors' samples. The CDR3 DNA reads TGCAGCGTTGAGCGGGGCCCCTCTCACAATGAGCAGTTCTTC. This codes for CSVERGPSHNEQFF.